This T cell receptor (beta chain) comes out of a study of cytomegalovirus exposure and HLA in healthy donors. The wider study: As an earlier analysis found, around 200 million T cells yielded approximately 100 million unique TCR beta sequences.

In the PCR, 60 Vbeta and 13 Jbeta primers were used. TCRdb keeps only in-frame clones here, not all; method: immunoSEQ multiplex PCR. The repertoire holds about 300,000 clones, with about nine tenths as singletons. The CDR3 covers 15 residues. V lost 0 bases to trimming and J lost 5 bases; unmatched junction nucleotides: 4. The V gene's germline CDR1 is SEHNR and CDR2 FQNEAQ (reference sequence). The chain carries TRBV7-9 and TRBJ2-1, with 7 bases fitting TRBD2. This receptor was identified in a man aged 40-49 years in good health and CMV-seropositive. Source material: PBMCs. The CDR3 loop is CASSLATGLHNEQFF. CDR3 DNA: TGTGCCAGCAGCTTAGCGACGGGACTACACAATGAGCAGTTCTTC.